Detailed here is one T cell receptor beta chain. What it binds is not known. This record comes from a study of T cells after yellow fever vaccination. Findings and caveats of the study: In post-booster samples, most primary-vaccination clones reappeared (about 95% CD4, nearly 90% CD8).

TCRdb re-called the 5' RACE reads through MiXCR, storing one row per CDR3 protein. Here the sample spans about 550,000 distinct CDR3 sequences, roughly 19% being singletons. The source material was PBMCs, sampled 15 days after the yellow fever booster vaccination. This TCR derives from a man younger than 45 who received the YFV17D yellow fever vaccine.

CDR3 sequence (DNA): TGTGCCAGTAGTAGATCAATAGCGGGGGGCAATGAGCAGTTCTTC. Protein product: CASSRSIAGGNEQFF. V is TRBV19 and J is TRBJ2-1, with 10 bases that match TRBD2. Per the germline V gene, CDR1 is LNHDA and CDR2 is SQIVND (reference sequence). This CDR3 has 15 residues. After removal of 4 bases from V and 6 bases from J, the junction contained 6 bases not matched to a gene.